This T cell receptor beta chain was sequenced for a study of shared clonotypes between healthy human individuals. Whole-study results and caveats: Despite large depth, rarefaction showed incomplete sorted-subset sequencing.

V dropped 0 bases and J dropped 0 bases, with 3 bases sitting between them. Germline V gene data show CDR1 as ENHRY and CDR2 as SYGVKD. The CDR3 consists of 15 residues. Sequenced by immunoSEQ multiplex PCR; TCRdb stores in-frame clones only, minus some. The profile shows about 1 million clones, about 75% of them singletons. With regard to this clone: Its antigen is as yet unknown.

Source material: memory CD4+ T cells sorted from blood. Documented subset: CD45RA-negative fraction. The clonotype was recovered from a man aged 18-30 years in good health. V usage is TRBV10-3 and J usage is TRBJ2-6, with D unresolved. CDR3 coding DNA: TGTGCCATCAGTGAGTCCAGCTCTGGGGCCAACGTCCTGACTTTC. Translated, it gives CAISESSSGANVLTF.